This is a list of T cell receptor beta chains from one sample in a study of blood T cell repertoires in COVID-19. Only in-frame clones appear in the TCRdb table, and some are missing; sequencing was by immunoSEQ multiplex PCR. The sample lists some 220,000 clones; just under 85% were seen once. The sample comprised peripheral blood. The receptors shown here come from a man aged 45-65 years with acute or convalescent COVID-19. The CDR3 runs from the conserved cysteine through the conserved F or W. The D gene is left open where the match is weak. A clone size is listed for some rows: how often the clone was seen (once, few, many), or a class if it is expanded.

v_gene: TRBV7-3
len: 14
abundance: .
j_gene: TRBJ2-3
d_gene: TRBD2
CDR3nt: TGTGCCAGCAGCTTAAGCGGGGGGTCAGATACGCAGTATTTT
CDR3aa: CASSLSGGSDTQYF

v_gene: TRBV4-1
len: 17
abundance: .
j_gene: TRBJ2-1
d_gene: TRBD2
CDR3nt: TGCGCCAGCAGCCTGGGTGCGGGACTAGCGGGAGGGAGGGAGCAGTTCTTC
CDR3aa: CASSLGAGLAGGREQFF

v_gene: TRBV7-9
len: 15
abundance: once
j_gene: TRBJ1-2
d_gene: .
CDR3nt: TGTGCCAGCAGCTTAACCGCGGGAGGAGGCTATGGCTACACCTTC
CDR3aa: CASSLTAGGGYGYTF

v_gene: TRBV6-4
len: 17
abundance: .
j_gene: TRBJ1-5
d_gene: .
CDR3nt: TGTGCCAGCGTAAGACGGGTTCTCCTTCATAGCAATCAGCCCCAGCATTTT
CDR3aa: CASVRRVLLHSNQPQHF

v_gene: TRBV3-1/TRBV3-2
len: 14
abundance: once
j_gene: TRBJ1-6
d_gene: .
CDR3nt: TGTGCCAGCAGCCAAGCGGGGGGGGACTCACCCCTCCACTTT
CDR3aa: CASSQAGGDSPLHF

v_gene: TRBV25-1
len: 16
abundance: .
j_gene: TRBJ2-2
d_gene: TRBD1
CDR3nt: TGTGCCAGCAGTTCCGGGACAGGGGCATACACCGGGGAGCTGTTTTTT
CDR3aa: CASSSGTGAYTGELFF

v_gene: TRBV2
len: 16
abundance: .
j_gene: TRBJ2-7
d_gene: TRBD1
CDR3nt: TGTGCCAGCTCTTATGGCCCGGGACAGGGCTCCTACGAGCAGTACTTC
CDR3aa: CASSYGPGQGSYEQYF

v_gene: TRBV11-2
len: 18
abundance: once
j_gene: TRBJ2-4
d_gene: TRBD1
CDR3nt: TGTGCCAGCAGCTTATTTTTTGGGACAGACCTAGCCAAAAACATTCAGTACTTC
CDR3aa: CASSLFFGTDLAKNIQYF

v_gene: TRBV24-1
len: 16
abundance: .
j_gene: TRBJ1-6
d_gene: .
CDR3nt: TGTGCCACCAGTGATCTACTGGCGAGGTCTAGGTCACCCCTCCACTTT
CDR3aa: CATSDLLARSRSPLHF

v_gene: TRBV27
len: 13
abundance: .
j_gene: TRBJ1-2
d_gene: .
CDR3nt: TGTGCCAGCAGTTTTTCAGATACCTATGGCTACACCTTC
CDR3aa: CASSFSDTYGYTF

v_gene: TRBV3-1/TRBV3-2
len: 16
abundance: many
j_gene: TRBJ2-2
d_gene: TRBD1
CDR3nt: TGTGCCAGCAGCCAAGGGGGCTGGACAGGGCCCGGGGAGCTGTTTTTT
CDR3aa: CASSQGGWTGPGELFF

v_gene: TRBV7-8
len: 13
abundance: once
j_gene: TRBJ1-4
d_gene: TRBD1
CDR3nt: TGTGCCAGCAGCTCGACAGGGGTTGAAAAACTGTTTTTT
CDR3aa: CASSSTGVEKLFF

v_gene: TRBV7-3
len: 14
abundance: .
j_gene: TRBJ2-2
d_gene: .
CDR3nt: TGTGCCAGCAGCTTAAAACAGAACACCGGGGAGCTGTTTTTT
CDR3aa: CASSLKQNTGELFF

v_gene: TRBV30
len: 12
abundance: once
j_gene: TRBJ1-2
d_gene: .
CDR3nt: TGTGCCTGGAGTGTTTATAACTATGGCTACACCTTC
CDR3aa: CAWSVYNYGYTF

v_gene: TRBV4-1
len: 14
abundance: .
j_gene: TRBJ1-5
d_gene: .
CDR3nt: TGCGCCAGCAGCCAGGGACACGTCAATCAGCCCCAGCATTTT
CDR3aa: CASSQGHVNQPQHF

v_gene: TRBV4-1
len: 15
abundance: .
j_gene: TRBJ2-7
d_gene: .
CDR3nt: TGCGCCAGCAGCCAAGATCAGGTCAGCCCCTACGAGCAGTACTTC
CDR3aa: CASSQDQVSPYEQYF

v_gene: TRBV7-7
len: 14
abundance: .
j_gene: TRBJ2-2
d_gene: .
CDR3nt: TGTGCTAGCAGACAGGACAGTCAGACCGGGGAGCTGTTTTTT
CDR3aa: CASRQDSQTGELFF

v_gene: TRBV29-1
len: 14
abundance: .
j_gene: TRBJ2-2
d_gene: TRBD1
CDR3nt: TGCAGCGTAGACAGGGGGCTGGGGACCGGGGAGCTGTTTTTT
CDR3aa: CSVDRGLGTGELFF

v_gene: TRBV11-3
len: 13
abundance: .
j_gene: TRBJ2-3
d_gene: .
CDR3nt: TGTGCCAGCAGCTTAGATCAGGGCGATACGCAGTATTTT
CDR3aa: CASSLDQGDTQYF

v_gene: TRBV10-3
len: 14
abundance: .
j_gene: TRBJ1-5
d_gene: .
CDR3nt: TGTGCCATCAGTGAGACCGTCGGTAATCAGCCCCAGCATTTT
CDR3aa: CAISETVGNQPQHF

v_gene: TRBV5-4
len: 17
abundance: .
j_gene: TRBJ2-2
d_gene: TRBD1
CDR3nt: TGTGCCAGCAGCTTACCCGGGACAGGGATCAAGACCGGGGAGCTGTTTTTT
CDR3aa: CASSLPGTGIKTGELFF

v_gene: TRBV10-1
len: 13
abundance: .
j_gene: TRBJ1-3
d_gene: TRBD1
CDR3nt: TGCGCCACGAAGAGGGGGCAAGGAAACACCATATATTTT
CDR3aa: CATKRGQGNTIYF

v_gene: TRBV4-1
len: 14
abundance: .
j_gene: TRBJ2-2
d_gene: .
CDR3nt: TGCGCCAGCAGCCAAGTGGGGCTCACCGGGGAGCTGTTTTTT
CDR3aa: CASSQVGLTGELFF

v_gene: TRBV6-4
len: 12
abundance: .
j_gene: TRBJ2-7
d_gene: .
CDR3nt: TGTGCCAGCAGTGATAAGGACAGACTTAGATCCTTC
CDR3aa: CASSDKDRLRSF

v_gene: TRBV7-9
len: 15
abundance: .
j_gene: TRBJ1-6
d_gene: .
CDR3nt: TGTGCCAGCAGTCCCCAGGGGCCCGATAATTCACCCCTCCACTTT
CDR3aa: CASSPQGPDNSPLHF

v_gene: TRBV7-9
len: 16
abundance: .
j_gene: TRBJ2-5
d_gene: .
CDR3nt: TGTGCCAGCAGCTCTCTCCGGGACACACTCCAAGAGACCCAGTACTTC
CDR3aa: CASSSLRDTLQETQYF

v_gene: TRBV7-6
len: 12
abundance: .
j_gene: TRBJ1-1
d_gene: .
CDR3nt: TGTGCCAGCGGCCGGTGGGGCTCTGAAGCTTTCTTT
CDR3aa: CASGRWGSEAFF

v_gene: TRBV27
len: 12
abundance: .
j_gene: TRBJ1-2
d_gene: .
CDR3nt: TGTGCCAGCAGTTTGGAGGGGACTGGCTACACCTTC
CDR3aa: CASSLEGTGYTF

v_gene: TRBV18
len: 14
abundance: once
j_gene: TRBJ1-2
d_gene: TRBD1
CDR3nt: TGTGCCAGCTCACCCGACAGGGCGGACTATGGCTACACCTTC
CDR3aa: CASSPDRADYGYTF

v_gene: TRBV7-9
len: 12
abundance: .
j_gene: TRBJ2-2
d_gene: .
CDR3nt: TGTGCCAGCAGTCCTAGCTCCGGGGAGCTGTTTTTT
CDR3aa: CASSPSSGELFF

v_gene: TRBV5-1
len: 14
abundance: .
j_gene: TRBJ1-1
d_gene: TRBD1
CDR3nt: TGCGCCAGCAGCTTGGGACAGGGAGTAACTGAAGCTTTCTTT
CDR3aa: CASSLGQGVTEAFF

v_gene: TRBV19
len: 14
abundance: .
j_gene: TRBJ2-7
d_gene: TRBD1
CDR3nt: TGTGCCAGTAGTTCGACAGGGGGCTCCTACGAGCAGTACTTC
CDR3aa: CASSSTGGSYEQYF

v_gene: TRBV28
len: 15
abundance: once
j_gene: TRBJ1-4
d_gene: .
CDR3nt: TGTGCCAGCAACACAATGGTCACCCAGGGAGAAAAACTGTTTTTT
CDR3aa: CASNTMVTQGEKLFF

v_gene: TRBV12-3/TRBV12-4
len: 13
abundance: .
j_gene: TRBJ2-7
d_gene: TRBD2
CDR3nt: TGTGCCAGCACCTTCGGACTAGGGAACGAGCAGTACTTC
CDR3aa: CASTFGLGNEQYF

v_gene: TRBV30
len: 13
abundance: .
j_gene: TRBJ1-2
d_gene: .
CDR3nt: TGTGCCTGGCGAAGGGGATACAACTATGGCTACACCTTC
CDR3aa: CAWRRGYNYGYTF

v_gene: TRBV4-1
len: 17
abundance: few
j_gene: TRBJ2-2
d_gene: TRBD2
CDR3nt: TGCGCCAGCAGCCAGGGGGAGGGACTGGCGAACACCGGGGAGCTGTTTTTT
CDR3aa: CASSQGEGLANTGELFF

v_gene: TRBV2
len: 13
abundance: .
j_gene: TRBJ2-5
d_gene: .
CDR3nt: TGTGCCAGCCACTGGGCCCCACAAGAGACCCAGTACTTC
CDR3aa: CASHWAPQETQYF

v_gene: TRBV6-5
len: 14
abundance: .
j_gene: TRBJ1-1
d_gene: TRBD1
CDR3nt: TGTGCCAGCAGCCACAGGGGCCGTCCTATTGAAGCTTTCTTT
CDR3aa: CASSHRGRPIEAFF

v_gene: TRBV6-6
len: 16
abundance: once
j_gene: TRBJ2-1
d_gene: TRBD2
CDR3nt: TGTGCCAGCAGTTCTTATACTAGCGGGAGGGTCGATGAGCAGTTCTTC
CDR3aa: CASSSYTSGRVDEQFF

v_gene: TRBV18
len: 14
abundance: .
j_gene: TRBJ1-4
d_gene: .
CDR3nt: TGTGCCAGCTCACCACAGGGGCTTAATGAAAAACTGTTTTTT
CDR3aa: CASSPQGLNEKLFF